Presented here are 18 T cell receptor beta chains from one specimen sequenced in a study of T cell repertoires in cytomegalovirus infection. No antigens are known for them. TCRdb used MiXCR to reprocess the reads, holding one entry per CDR3 protein. There are approximately 600,000 distinct CDR3 sequences in the sample; roughly 42% occur only once, and 48% lies in the top ten. Sequencing used cultured PBMCs, obtained from culture after CMV antigen stimulation. Receptors originate from a human donor in good health (CMV status not recorded). Some clones in this sample may be carry-over from other donors' samples.

This clonotype was counted between two and nine times. The gene calls are TRBV28 and TRBJ2-3, with TRBD2 identical over 8 bases. The CDR3 runs 15 residues. Germline CDR1 reads MDHEN; CDR2 reads SYDVKM. J lost 1 base, V lost 4 bases, and 4 bases had no gene match. CDR3 sequence reads: CASSSTTSGTDTQYF. For the CDR3, the DNA is TGTGCCAGCAGTTCGACGACTAGCGGCACAGATACGCAGTATTTT.

Many counts were recorded for this clonotype. The chain uses TRBV7-2 and TRBJ2-1; D may be TRBD2 (6 bases). The CDR3 extends over 13 amino acids. Trimming removed 3 bases from V and 7 bases from J, with 10 bases in between. CDR1 is SGHTA, CDR2 FQGNSA, per germline. The CDR3 protein is CASSFGRGNEQFF. The CDR3 bases are TGTGCCAGCAGCTTCGGGAGAGGGAATGAGCAGTTCTTC. Full variable domain (missing parts from reference TRBV7-2 and TRBJ2-1): GAGVSQSPSNKVTEKGKDVELRCDPISGHTALYWYRQSLGQGLEFLIYFQGNSAPDKSGLPSDRFSAERTGGSVSTLTIQRTQQEDSAVYLCASSFGRGNEQFFGPGTRLTVL.

This clonotype was observed a handful of times. The V gene is TRBV6-1, the J gene TRBJ2-4, with 8 positions matching TRBD2. From germline, CDR1 is MNHNS and CDR2 SASEGT. This CDR3 has 11 residues. After removal of 2 bases from V and 15 bases from J, the junction contained 3 bases not matched to a gene. The CDR3 nucleotides read TGTGCCAGCAGTGAAAGGGGACTAGGGTACTTC. Protein: CASSERGLGYF.

Only a few counts were recorded for this clonotype. V usage is TRBV7-2 and J usage is TRBJ2-3; TRBD2 agrees at 9 bases. CDR3 size: 14 residues. Germline CDR1 SGHTA, CDR2 FQGNSA. Unmatched junction bases numbered 7, after V lost 7 bases and J lost 5 bases. The CDR3 spells CASIPSREGDTQYF. As DNA, the CDR3 is TGTGCCAGCATTCCCTCGCGGGAGGGAGATACGCAGTATTTT.

This clonotype was picked up a small number of times. V usage is TRBV6-6 and J usage is TRBJ2-7, with D possibly called TRBD1 or TRBD2 (5 bases each). V shed 3 bases and J shed 0 bases, with 9 bases lying between them. Germline V gives CDR1 MNHNY, CDR2 SVGAGI (reference sequence). The CDR3 has 14 residues. The CDR3 reads CASSYRDGSYEQYF. Here the CDR3 DNA reads TGTGCCAGCAGTTATAGGGACGGCTCCTACGAGCAGTACTTC.

The CDR3 here is CASSEGTGGYGYTF. CDR3 nucleotides: TGTGCCAGCAGTGAAGGGACGGGGGGCTATGGCTACACCTTC. The rearrangement links TRBV2 to TRBJ1-2; weak D call: TRBD1 (5 bases). V was shortened by 1 base and J by 4 bases, with 10 bases between the two germline ends. Germline V gene data show CDR1 as SNHLY and CDR2 as FYNNEI. CDR3 length: 14 residues.

This sequence joins TRBV7-6 and TRBJ2-3, with 12 bases lining up with TRBD2. The CDR3 length is 16 residues. Germline V gene lookup returns CDR1 SGHVS and CDR2 FNYEAQ. Unmatched junction bases numbered 5, after V lost 4 bases and J lost 3 bases. CDR3 bases: TGTGCCAGCAGCTCTCGGACTAGCGGGAATACAGATACGCAGTATTTT. Amino acid sequence: CASSSRTSGNTDTQYF.

The chain couples TRBV4-1 to TRBJ2-5; D unresolved. Trimming shortened V by 1 base and J by 3 bases, and 6 bases separated the two germline ends. CDR3 length: 13 amino acids. CDR1 and CDR2 (germline): MGHRA, YSYEKL. Here the CDR3 DNA reads TGCGCCAGCAGCCAAGCAGTAGAAGAGACCCAGTACTTC. It specifies CASSQAVEETQYF.

In this sample, this clonotype turned up once. The chain uses TRBV6-5 and TRBJ1-6; 9 positions agree with TRBD1. This CDR3 region has 16 residues. Trimming cost V 5 bases and J 6 bases; bases outside gene matches: 8. CDR1 and CDR2 from the germline V gene are MNHEY and SVGAGI. The CDR3 DNA follows: TGTGCCAGCAGTCGACAGGGGACAGGGTCTAATTCACCCCTCCACTTT. This encodes CASSRQGTGSNSPLHF.

The rearrangement links TRBV14 to TRBJ2-7; D gene ambiguous. Trimming pared 0 bases from V and 5 bases from J, leaving 11 bases between. The CDR3 has 14 residues. The germline V gene has CDR1 SGHDN and CDR2 FVKESK. The CDR3 protein is CASSQDREHHEQYF. The CDR3 bases are TGTGCCAGCAGCCAAGATAGGGAACACCACGAGCAGTACTTC. The variable domain in full, completed from reference TRBV14 and TRBJ2-7, reads EAGVTQFPSHSVIEKGQTVTLRCDPISGHDNLYWYRRVMGKEIKFLLHFVKESKQDESGMPNNRFLAERTGGTYSTLKVQPAELEDSGVYFCASSQDREHHEQYFGPGTRLTVT.

This clonotype was detected only a few times. The J gene is TRBJ2-7, the V gene TRBV6-1; 8 nucleotides agree with TRBD1. The trim removed 0 bases at V and 3 bases at J, leaving 4 bases unmatched. CDR3 size: 15 residues. From germline, CDR1 is MNHNS and CDR2 SASEGT. This CDR3 is CASSEAGTGLYEQYF. The CDR3 DNA reads as TGTGCCAGCAGTGAAGCCGGGACAGGCCTCTACGAGCAGTACTTC.

The chain recombines TRBV7-2 with TRBJ1-2; D is unresolved. V lost 5 bases and J lost 3, with 13 bases in between. Germline V gene sequence: CDR1 SGHTA, CDR2 FQGNSA. This CDR3 is built from 14 residues. CDR3 amino acids: CASSAEVLYYGYTF. CDR3 DNA: TGTGCCAGCAGCGCCGAGGTTTTGTACTATGGCTACACCTTC.

This clonotype appeared a few times. CDR3 amino acids: CASSSRTSFPGNTIYF. CDR3 coding DNA: TGTGCCAGCAGCTCCAGGACGTCTTTTCCTGGAAACACCATATATTTT. The chain is built from TRBV7-2 and TRBJ1-3; no definite D call. CDR1 is SGHTA, CDR2 FQGNSA, per germline. This CDR3 spans 16 amino acids. V was pared by 4 bases and J by 2 bases, with 15 bases between.

The chain carries TRBV10-3 and TRBJ1-1; D not resolved. Germline V gene lookup returns CDR1 ENHRY and CDR2 SYGVKD. The CDR3 is 14 residues long. With 1 base removed from V and 2 bases from J, the gap between germline ends came to 8 bases. DNA of the CDR3: TGTGCCATCAGTGAGTTAGGGCGTAACACTGAAGCTTTCTTT. Translating gives CAISELGRNTEAFF.

This clonotype has only a few counts. The chain uses TRBV28 and TRBJ2-5, with 8 bases identical to TRBD1. This CDR3 is 13 amino acids long. V gave up 4 bases and J gave up 5 bases; unmatched junction bases: 3. Germline CDR1 MDHEN, CDR2 SYDVKM. In DNA, the CDR3 is TGTGCCAGCAGTTCTCGACAGGGGGAGACCCAGTACTTC. The encoded protein is CASSSRQGETQYF.

This rearrangement joins TRBV7-6 to TRBJ1-6; D perhaps matches TRBD1 (5 bases). Trimming removed 6 bases from V and 0 bases from J, with 12 bases in between. Per the germline V gene, CDR1 is SGHVS and CDR2 is FNYEAQ. The CDR3 length is 16 residues. This CDR3 reads CASSYRGVSYNSPLHF. DNA of the CDR3: TGTGCCAGCAGTTACCGGGGGGTCTCCTATAATTCACCCCTCCACTTT. The complete variable domain, with remaining parts taken from reference TRBV7-6 and TRBJ1-6, reads GAGVSQSPRYKVTKRGQDVALRCDPISGHVSLYWYRQALGQGPEFLTYFNYEAQQDKSGLPNDRFSAERPEGSISTLTIQRTEQRDSAMYRCASSYRGVSYNSPLHFGNGTRLTVT.

The chain links TRBV4-2 to TRBJ1-4; D gene ambiguous. Germline V CDR1 and CDR2: LGHNA, YNFKEQ. This CDR3 has 15 amino acids. Trimming left V 0 bases short and J 7 bases short, with 12 bases between. The CDR3 spells CASSQEELLVEKLFF. CDR3 nucleotides: TGTGCCAGCAGCCAAGAAGAACTTCTTGTTGAAAAACTGTTTTTT.

The chain carries TRBV7-2 and TRBJ2-3; TRBD2 matches 11 bases. The CDR3 has 18 amino acids. The junction had 9 bases not matched to a gene; V was cut back by 4 bases and J by 0 bases. Germline V gene data show CDR1 as SGHTA and CDR2 as FQGNSA. Written as DNA, the CDR3 is TGTGCCAGCAGCTCTGTTTTCTGGACTAGCGGGAGCACAGATACGCAGTATTTT. Its translation is CASSSVFWTSGSTDTQYF.